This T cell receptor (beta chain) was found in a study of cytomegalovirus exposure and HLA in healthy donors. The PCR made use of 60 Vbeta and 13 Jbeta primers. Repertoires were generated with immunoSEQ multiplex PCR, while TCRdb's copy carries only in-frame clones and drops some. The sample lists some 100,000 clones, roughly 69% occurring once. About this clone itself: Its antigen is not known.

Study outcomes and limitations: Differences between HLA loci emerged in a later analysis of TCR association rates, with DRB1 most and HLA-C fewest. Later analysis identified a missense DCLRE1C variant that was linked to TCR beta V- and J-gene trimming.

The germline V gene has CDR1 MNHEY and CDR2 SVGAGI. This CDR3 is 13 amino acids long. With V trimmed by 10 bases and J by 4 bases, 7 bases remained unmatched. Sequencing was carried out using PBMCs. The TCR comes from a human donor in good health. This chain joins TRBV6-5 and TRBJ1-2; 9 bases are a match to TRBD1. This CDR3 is CATLPGQGYGYTF. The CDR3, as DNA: TGTGCCACCCTCCCGGGACAGGGCTATGGCTACACCTTC.